The 5 T cell receptor beta chains below were found in one sample sequenced in a study of metastatic and nonmetastatic thyroid tumors. Using MiXCR, TCRdb reanalyzed the PCR reads. The sample lists roughly 83,000 clones, more than 12% occurring once. Not a single patient had been given any form of treatment at any point before undergoing thyroid surgery. The sample comprised blood. Receptors were obtained from a female donor with papillary thyroid cancer or a benign thyroid nodule (not recorded which). Some clones in this sample may be carry-over from other donors' samples.

Ten or more counts support this clone. The chain links TRBV2 to TRBJ2-1; 7 bases fit TRBD1. Germline V gene data show CDR1 as SNHLY and CDR2 as FYNNEI. The V and J ends lost 7 bases and 5 bases, in that order; junction bases with no gene match: 11. The CDR3 is made up of 15 amino acids. The CDR3 region is CASTQGSTGNNEQFF. The CDR3 DNA is TGTGCCAGCACCCAGGGATCGACAGGGAACAATGAGCAGTTCTTC.

This clone has ten or more counts. The J gene is TRBJ1-6, the V gene TRBV28; tentatively, D is TRBD1 (5 bases). Looked up from germline, CDR1 is MDHEN and CDR2 is SYDVKM. Trimming removed 6 bases from V and 0 bases from J, with 12 bases in between. The CDR3 is 16 residues long. The CDR3: CASRGERVSYNSPLHF. CDR3 DNA: TGTGCCAGCAGAGGGGAAAGGGTCTCCTATAATTCACCCCTCCACTTT.

This clone was observed many times. The chain employs TRBV10-3 and TRBJ2-7, with 9 bases aligning to TRBD1. The junction had 8 bases not matched to a gene; V was cut back by 6 bases and J by 2 bases. CDR1 is ENHRY and CDR2 is SYGVKD in the germline V gene. The CDR3 consists of 15 residues. CDR3 amino acids: CAIRSAGTGTYEQYF. In DNA form, the CDR3 reads TGTGCCATCAGAAGCGCCGGGACAGGGACCTACGAGCAGTACTTC.

Concerning this clone itself: With a much larger clone just one base away, this may be a read error. The V call is TRBV20-1, the J call TRBJ2-5; TRBD2 matches at 8 bases. Unmatched junction bases numbered 10, after V lost 0 bases and J lost 7 bases. Germline CDR1 reads DFQATT; CDR2 reads SNEGSKA (reference sequence). The CDR3 extends over 15 amino acids. As DNA, the CDR3 is TGCAGTGCTAGAGACCTGGCGGGGGGAGGAGGGACCCAGTACTTC. Protein sequence: CSARDLAGGGGTQYF.

The CDR3 coding sequence is TGTGCCAGCAGTCGGAGGGGGACCGGGGAGCTGTTTTTT. It specifies CASSRRGTGELFF. The rearrangement links TRBV28 to TRBJ2-2, with D perhaps being TRBD1 or TRBD2 (6 bases each). The germline V gene encodes CDR1 MDHEN and CDR2 SYDVKM. The V end lost 5 bases, the J end lost 5 bases, and 9 bases lay between the germline ends. This CDR3 has 13 residues. The full variable domain, its missing parts supplied by reference TRBV28 and TRBJ2-2, is DVKVTQSSRYLVKRTGEKVFLECVQDMDHENMFWYRQDPGLGLRLIYFSYDVKMKEKGDIPEGYSVSREKKERFSLILESASTNQTSMYLCASSRRGTGELFFGEGSRLTVL.